This T cell receptor (beta chain) was retrieved from a study of shared clonotypes between healthy human individuals. TCRdb's copy holds only in-frame clones and misses some; the assay was immunoSEQ multiplex PCR. The sample carries roughly 510,000 clones, roughly 85% recorded once. The donors, all of them Caucasian adults, lived in Nashville, Tennessee. Germline V gene data show CDR1 as SGHRS and CDR2 as YFSETQ. The CDR3 sequence is 15 residues long. Trimming took 3 bases from V and 0 from J, leaving 10 bases between them. This receptor was identified in a woman aged 40 to 50 in good health. Some clones in this sample may be carry-over from other donors' samples. V gene TRBV5-1 combines with J gene TRBJ1-3; D remains unclear. The sample was PBMCs. The CDR3 reads CASSYESRSGNTIYF. CDR3 bases: TGCGCCAGCAGCTATGAGTCCCGCTCTGGAAACACCATATATTTT.